This T cell receptor (beta chain) appears in the sequencing data of a study of CD8+CD57+ T cells in acquired aplastic anemia. As for the study in general: Mean DNA quantity obtained from sorted CD4+ and CD8+ cells was 3 to 4 ug.

Turning to this clonotype: Its antigen remains unknown.

CDR3 and TCR beta VDJ profiling relied on a genomic DNA template. TCRdb called the reads again in MiXCR, with one record for every CDR3 protein. There are 150,000 to 200,000 distinct CDR3 sequences in the sample; 50% to 75% occur only once, and 35% to 50% lies in the top ten. Study-wide points: Overlap between patients and controls comprised 25 to 30 CD8+ CDR3 sequences.

The CDR3 contains 13 residues. Between the trimmed V and J ends, which lost 2 bases and 5 bases, there was a span of 6 bases. Germline values: CDR1 WNHNN, CDR2 SYGVQD (reference sequence). The chain recombines TRBV10-1 with TRBJ2-2; D is perhaps TRBD1 (5 bases). Specimen: sorted CD4+, CD8+, or CD8+CD57+ T cells (not recorded which) from PBMCs. The receptor was derived from a human donor in good health. CDR3 loop: CASSEGATGELFF. The DNA for the CDR3 is TGCGCCAGCAGTGAGGGGGCTACCGGGGAGCTGTTTTTT.